Listed below are T cell receptor beta chains from one sample, sequenced in a study of technical replicates of blood from several donors. TCRdb's copy holds only in-frame clones and misses some; the assay was immunoSEQ multiplex PCR. This sample has approximately 84,000 clones, with roughly 98% found just once. The sample taken for sequencing was T cells isolated from PBMCs. The receptors here all came from a human donor in good health. The CDR3 runs from the conserved cysteine through the conserved F or W. Each record gives: clone size, J gene, V gene, D gene, CDR3 protein, CDR3 DNA. D genes are given only for firm matches. The listing skips clone size in some rows; elsewhere it reads once, few, many or a size class.

size: -; J: TRBJ2-5; V: TRBV5-4; D: -; CDR3: CASSTRMEETQYF; DNA: TGTGCCAGCAGCACACGAATGGAAGAGACCCAGTACTTC
size: -; J: TRBJ1-2; V: TRBV27; D: -; CDR3: CASSKTGTEHGYTF; DNA: TGTGCCAGCAGCAAAACAGGGACGGAACATGGCTACACCTTC
size: -; J: TRBJ1-2; V: TRBV2; D: -; CDR3: CASSEPGNYGYTF; DNA: TGTGCCAGCAGTGAACCGGGGAACTATGGCTACACCTTC
size: -; J: TRBJ2-7; V: TRBV4-1; D: TRBD1; CDR3: CASSQADRGSYEQYF; DNA: TGCGCCAGCAGCCAAGCGGACAGGGGCTCCTACGAGCAGTACTTC
size: -; J: TRBJ2-2; V: TRBV5-1; D: TRBD1; CDR3: CASSVYRGEVTGELFF; DNA: TGCGCCAGCAGCGTCTACAGGGGGGAGGTCACCGGGGAGCTGTTTTTT
size: -; J: TRBJ2-1; V: TRBV2; D: TRBD2; CDR3: CASNSAGSYNEQFF; DNA: TGTGCCAGCAACTCAGCGGGGTCCTACAATGAGCAGTTCTTC
size: -; J: TRBJ1-5; V: TRBV12-5; D: -; CDR3: CASGLTGQVVTQPQHF; DNA: TGTGCTAGTGGTTTGACGGGACAAGTGGTAACACAGCCCCAGCATTTT
size: -; J: TRBJ2-5; V: TRBV6-5; D: -; CDR3: CASSYGSKETQYF; DNA: TGTGCCAGCAGTTACGGTTCTAAAGAGACCCAGTACTTC
size: -; J: TRBJ1-1; V: TRBV10-2; D: -; CDR3: CASSESGRGGWNTEAFF; DNA: TGCGCCAGCAGTGAATCGGGTAGGGGTGGATGGAACACTGAAGCTTTCTTT
size: once; J: TRBJ1-1; V: TRBV6-5; D: -; CDR3: CASSYQANTEAFF; DNA: TGTGCCAGCAGTTACCAGGCGAACACTGAAGCTTTCTTT
size: -; J: TRBJ1-1; V: TRBV4-1; D: -; CDR3: CASSQEGGRPTEAFF; DNA: TGCGCCAGCAGCCAAGAAGGGGGTCGGCCCACTGAAGCTTTCTTT
size: -; J: TRBJ1-5; V: TRBV27; D: -; CDR3: CASSLREQPQHF; DNA: TGTGCCAGCAGTTTACGGGAGCAGCCCCAGCATTTT
size: once; J: TRBJ1-5; V: TRBV4-1; D: TRBD1; CDR3: CASSQGAGGQPQHF; DNA: TGCGCCAGCAGCCAAGGGGCAGGGGGACAGCCCCAGCATTTT
size: -; J: TRBJ2-3; V: TRBV30; D: -; CDR3: CAWSPHRGDTQYF; DNA: TGTGCCTGGAGTCCCCACCGAGGAGATACGCAGTATTTT
size: -; J: TRBJ2-2; V: TRBV27; D: -; CDR3: CASSVGGGELFF; DNA: TGTGCCAGCAGCGTCGGGGGCGGGGAGCTGTTTTTT
size: -; J: TRBJ1-2; V: TRBV9; D: -; CDR3: CASSQGGEPVDNYGYTF; DNA: TGTGCCAGCAGCCAAGGGGGGGAGCCAGTTGACAACTATGGCTACACCTTC
size: -; J: TRBJ2-7; V: TRBV6-5; D: TRBD1; CDR3: CASSYGQGSYEQYF; DNA: TGTGCCAGCAGTTATGGACAGGGTTCCTACGAGCAGTACTTC
size: -; J: TRBJ1-2; V: TRBV11-3; D: TRBD1; CDR3: CASSSMEGTGHGYTF; DNA: TGTGCCAGCAGCTCAATGGAGGGGACAGGGCATGGCTACACCTTC
size: -; J: TRBJ1-1; V: TRBV7-3; D: TRBD1; CDR3: CASSSQPTPGQGANTEAFF; DNA: TGTGCCAGCAGCTCACAACCTACTCCGGGACAGGGGGCCAACACTGAAGCTTTCTTT
size: -; J: TRBJ1-1; V: TRBV29-1; D: -; CDR3: CSVMYMYMNTEAFF; DNA: TGCAGCGTGATGTATATGTACATGAACACTGAAGCTTTCTTT
size: -; J: TRBJ2-1; V: TRBV11-3; D: TRBD2; CDR3: CASTDGLAGSEQFF; DNA: TGTGCCAGCACCGACGGACTAGCGGGGTCCGAGCAGTTCTTC
size: -; J: TRBJ2-3; V: TRBV29-1; D: -; CDR3: CSVTSTSTDTQYF; DNA: TGCAGCGTTACTTCCACTAGCACAGATACGCAGTATTTT
size: -; J: TRBJ1-5; V: TRBV10-2; D: -; CDR3: CASTGTSNQPQHF; DNA: TGCGCCAGTACAGGGACTAGCAATCAGCCCCAGCATTTT
size: -; J: TRBJ1-2; V: TRBV2; D: -; CDR3: CASSLARVGWGYTF; DNA: TGTGCCAGCTCCCTCGCCAGGGTGGGATGGGGCTACACCTTC
size: -; J: TRBJ2-5; V: TRBV7-9; D: -; CDR3: CASSRGPNQETQYF; DNA: TGTGCCAGCAGCCGAGGGCCCAACCAAGAGACCCAGTACTTC
size: -; J: TRBJ1-5; V: TRBV27; D: -; CDR3: CASSFQGGNQPQHF; DNA: TGTGCCAGCAGTTTCCAGGGCGGCAATCAGCCCCAGCATTTT
size: -; J: TRBJ1-2; V: TRBV5-1; D: -; CDR3: CASSPAGYGYTF; DNA: TGCGCCAGCAGCCCGGCAGGGTATGGCTACACCTTC
size: -; J: TRBJ2-1; V: TRBV5-1; D: -; CDR3: CASSLARGHNEQFF; DNA: TGCGCCAGCAGCTTGGCCAGGGGACACAATGAGCAGTTCTTC
size: -; J: TRBJ2-5; V: TRBV6-5; D: TRBD1; CDR3: CASSQPGQGSETQYF; DNA: TGTGCCAGCAGTCAGCCGGGACAGGGGTCAGAGACCCAGTACTTC
size: -; J: TRBJ2-7; V: TRBV9; D: TRBD2; CDR3: CASSVEPSGGYEQYF; DNA: TGTGCCAGCAGCGTAGAGCCTAGCGGGGGCTACGAGCAGTACTTC
size: once; J: TRBJ1-3; V: TRBV5-1; D: -; CDR3: CASSLGDWNSGNTIYF; DNA: TGCGCCAGCAGCTTGGGGGACTGGAACTCTGGAAACACCATATATTTT
size: -; J: TRBJ2-1; V: TRBV6-5; D: TRBD1; CDR3: CASRTGVNEQFF; DNA: TGTGCCAGCCGGACAGGGGTCAATGAGCAGTTCTTC
size: -; J: TRBJ2-2; V: TRBV18; D: -; CDR3: CASSPSQTGELFF; DNA: TGTGCCAGCTCACCAAGTCAGACCGGGGAGCTGTTTTTT
size: -; J: TRBJ2-2; V: TRBV11-1; D: -; CDR3: CASSPPDTGELFF; DNA: TGTGCCAGCAGCCCCCCGGACACCGGGGAGCTGTTTTTT
size: -; J: TRBJ2-4; V: TRBV7-8; D: TRBD2; CDR3: CASSPGLAGGWGQNIQYF; DNA: TGTGCCAGCAGCCCGGGACTAGCTGGGGGTTGGGGCCAAAACATTCAGTACTTC
size: -; J: TRBJ1-6; V: TRBV9; D: TRBD1; CDR3: CASSVVGQGNSPLHF; DNA: TGTGCCAGCAGCGTAGTGGGACAGGGTAATTCACCCCTCCACTTT
size: -; J: TRBJ1-1; V: TRBV5-4; D: -; CDR3: CASSSTGRNTEAFF; DNA: TGTGCCAGCAGCTCGACAGGTAGGAACACTGAAGCTTTCTTT